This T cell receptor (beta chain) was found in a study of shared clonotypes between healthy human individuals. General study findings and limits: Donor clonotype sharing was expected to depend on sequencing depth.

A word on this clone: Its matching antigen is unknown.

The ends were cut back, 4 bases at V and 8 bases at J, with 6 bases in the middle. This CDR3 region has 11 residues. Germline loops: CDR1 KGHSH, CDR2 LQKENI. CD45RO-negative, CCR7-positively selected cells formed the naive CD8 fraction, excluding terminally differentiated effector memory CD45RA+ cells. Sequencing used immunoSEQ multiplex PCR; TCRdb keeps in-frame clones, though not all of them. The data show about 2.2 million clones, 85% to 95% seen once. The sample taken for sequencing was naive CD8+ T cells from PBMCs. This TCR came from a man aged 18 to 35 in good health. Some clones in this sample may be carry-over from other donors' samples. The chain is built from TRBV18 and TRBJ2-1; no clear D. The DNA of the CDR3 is TGTGCCAGCTCACTAAACGATGAGCAGTTCTTC. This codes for CASSLNDEQFF.